This T cell receptor (beta chain) was sequenced during a study of T cell repertoires in cytomegalovirus infection. A remark on this clonotype: What it binds is not known.

Germline lookup yields CDR1 LGHNT and CDR2 FRNRAP. CDR3 length equals 11 residues. Trimming pared 7 bases from V and 6 bases from J, leaving 9 bases between. Using its own MiXCR run on the reads, TCRdb lists one record per CDR3 protein. The data show fewer than 900,000 distinct CDR3 sequences, under 35% seen once. The chain is built from TRBV12-5 and TRBJ1-2, with a weak D call TRBD1 (5 bases). The TCR was taken from a human donor in good health (CMV status not recorded). Some clones in this sample may be carry-over from other donors' samples. The input for sequencing was cultured CD8+ T cells from PBMCs, taken from culture after CMV antigen stimulation. CDR3 bases: TGTGCTAGTGCCGGACATGATGGCTACACCTTC. Its translation is CASAGHDGYTF.